The entry below describes one TCR beta chain. This specimen comes from a study of identical twins. Trimming cost V 4 bases and J 6 bases; bases outside gene matches: 7. Looked up from germline, CDR1 is LNHDA and CDR2 is SQIVND (reference sequence). The CDR3 loop spans 15 amino acids. TCRdb used MiXCR to reprocess the 5' RACE reads, holding one entry per CDR3 protein. The sample holds nearly 900,000 distinct CDR3 sequences, 10% to 15% seen once. The data also belong to a second study, concerning yellow fever vaccine responses in identical twins.

The sample was PBMCs. This rearrangement joins TRBV19 to TRBJ1-1; 11 positions agree with TRBD1. The receptor's source is a young woman in good health. In nucleotides, the CDR3 is TGTGCCAGTAGTACGCTCGGACAGGGGGCGTCTGAAGCTTTCTTT. Protein: CASSTLGQGASEAFF. The full variable domain, rest sourced from reference TRBV19 and TRBJ1-1, is DGGITQSPKYLFRKEGQNVTLSCEQNLNHDAMYWYRQDPGQGLRLIYYSQIVNDFQKGDIAEGYSVSREKKESFPLTVTSAQKNPTAFYLCASSTLGQGASEAFFGQGTRLTVV.